This T cell receptor (beta chain) was recovered during a study of blood T cell repertoires in COVID-19. Study background: Spain, Italy and the United States supplied samples that represented acute and convalescent COVID-19. PBMCs, B-cell-depleted T cells, or T cells provided the cDNA or gDNA that made up the material.

The CDR3 covers 17 residues. CDR1 is LNHDA, CDR2 SQIVND, per germline (reference sequence). V gave up 0 bases and J gave up 8 bases, with 22 bases separating them. Original handling: Researchers report that nucleated cell counts were estimated from reference gene primer amplification. The data were produced by immunoSEQ multiplex PCR, yet TCRdb's version contains in-frame clones alone and is incomplete. V, J and clone size are those of that table, while D and trimming were read from the DNA. Counted here are under 200,000 clones, around 85% occurring once; the ten biggest clones make up over 7.5%. The V gene is TRBV19, the J gene TRBJ1-2; D not resolved. The sequence derives from an elderly woman with acute or convalescent COVID-19. Source material: peripheral blood. The CDR3 nucleotides read TGTGCCAGTAGTATAGACCCGCGGGAAGCAACGGTACGCGGCTACACCTTC. The encoded protein is CASSIDPREATVRGYTF.